A single sample is the source of the 28 T cell receptor beta chains below, sequenced in a study of Graves' ophthalmopathy and Graves' hyperthyroidism. TCR beta CDR3 amplification used RNA transcripts. HTBI primers were employed in first-round RT-PCR, then a second-round multiplex PCR followed. TCRdb processed the multiplex PCR reads anew with MiXCR; each CDR3 protein has one entry. The sample holds some 1.1 million distinct CDR3 sequences, approximately 35% seen once. Sequencing input: peripheral blood or thyroid tissue (not recorded which). The receptors stem from an adult man with Graves' hyperthyroidism.

This clonotype appeared many times. This chain joins TRBV12-3 or TRBV12-4 and TRBJ1-2, with D perhaps matching TRBD1 (5 bases). V was pared by 6 bases and J by 5 bases, with 19 bases between. The CDR3 extends over 15 amino acids. CDR3: CASRPGLPSLYGYTF. The CDR3 nucleotides are TGTGCCAGCAGACCGGGGCTCCCCTCCCTTTATGGCTACACCTTC.

V and J are TRBV6-1 and TRBJ1-6; D not certain. V lost 6 bases to trimming and J lost 8 bases, with 14 bases between them. The length of the CDR3 is 14 residues. Germline CDR1 MNHNS, CDR2 SASEGT. The CDR3 DNA follows: TGTGCCAGCAGGCCGAGGTTCCACGATTCACCCCTCCACTTT. This codes for CASRPRFHDSPLHF.

This chain connects TRBV10-2 to TRBJ2-7, with D perhaps TRBD1 (6 bases). V lost 4 bases to trimming and J lost 2 bases, with 18 bases between them. This CDR3 is built from 16 residues. Per germline, CDR1 WSHSY and CDR2 SAAADI. CDR3 nucleotides: TGCGCCAGCAGTGCTAGAGTCCGGGACATACCCTACGAGCAGTACTTC. As protein: CASSARVRDIPYEQYF.

The genes are TRBV9 and TRBJ1-6; D not resolved. Trimming left V 3 bases short and J 16 bases short, with 14 bases between. The CDR3 consists of 12 residues. Per the germline V gene, CDR1 is SGDLS and CDR2 is YYNGEE. CDR3 nucleotide sequence: TGTGCCAGCAGCGCGCGGGAAACGGGACTCCACTTT. As protein: CASSARETGLHF.

This sequence joins TRBV7-8 and TRBJ2-3; D is ambiguous. CDR1 is SGHVS, CDR2 FQNEAQ, per germline. This CDR3 region has 12 residues. Between the trimmed V and J ends, which lost 7 bases and 2 bases, there was a span of 7 bases. The CDR3 spells CASIEYTDTQYF. The CDR3, as DNA: TGTGCCAGCATCGAATACACAGATACGCAGTATTTT.

This clonotype was found many times. This chain uses TRBV20-1 with TRBJ2-7; a possible D gene is TRBD2 (5 bases). Germline loops: CDR1 DFQATT, CDR2 SNEGSKA (reference sequence). The CDR3 extends over 13 amino acids. Trimming removed 0 bases from V and 5 bases from J, with 11 bases in between. In DNA form, the CDR3 reads TGCAGTGCTAGAGATAATCCCGGGGACGAGCAGTACTTC. It codes for CSARDNPGDEQYF.

This clonotype has a count of ten or more. The rearrangement links TRBV19 to TRBJ2-5, with 13 positions matching TRBD2. CDR3 length: 16 amino acids. Germline lookup yields CDR1 LNHDA and CDR2 SQIVND (reference sequence). Trimming removed 5 bases from V and 5 bases from J; junction bases left unmatched: 8. CDR3 sequence reads: CASSVLAGGPRETQYF. CDR3 coding DNA: TGTGCCAGTAGTGTACTAGCGGGGGGGCCTCGTGAGACCCAGTACTTC.

The chain is built from TRBV4-3 and TRBJ1-6; D perhaps matches TRBD1 (5 bases). Germline V CDR1 and CDR2: LGHNA, YSLEER. Between the trimmed V and J ends, which lost 5 bases and 0 bases, there was a span of 17 bases. This CDR3 is 18 amino acids long. The CDR3 sequence is CASSKGVAGGSYNSPLHF. DNA for the CDR3: TGCGCCAGCAGCAAAGGGGTAGCGGGGGGCTCCTATAATTCACCCCTCCACTTT.

This clonotype was counted ten times or more. This chain links TRBV2 with TRBJ1-2, with D possibly matching TRBD1 (6 bases). The CDR3 has 15 amino acids. Trimming took 1 base from V and 8 from J, leaving 17 bases between them. The germline V gene has CDR1 SNHLY and CDR2 FYNNEI. The CDR3 region has the DNA TGTGCCAGCAGTGAAGGGCGTGGGGGGGGCCAAGGCTACACCTTC. It yields the protein CASSEGRGGGQGYTF.

The chain uses TRBV7-9 and TRBJ1-6, with TRBD1 identical over 8 bases. Trimming removed 5 bases from V and 9 bases from J; junction bases left unmatched: 9. The germline V gene encodes CDR1 SEHNR and CDR2 FQNEAQ (reference sequence). The CDR3 has 15 amino acids. The CDR3 DNA follows: TGTGCCAGCAGCGGCGCGGCAGGGGGCAGTTCACCCCTCCACTTT. Its protein is CASSGAAGGSSPLHF.

This sequence joins TRBV10-2 and TRBJ1-2; D gene unclear. In germline, CDR1 is WSHSY, CDR2 SAAADI. V gave up 5 bases and J gave up 8 bases, with 12 bases separating them. This CDR3 is built from 12 residues. DNA of the CDR3: TGCGCCAGCAGTTACGGAATAGGCGGCTACACCTTC. Protein product: CASSYGIGGYTF.

The gene calls are TRBV7-9 and TRBJ1-4; D gene uncertain. The CDR3 spans 15 residues. Trimming removed 3 bases from V and 7 bases from J, with 15 bases in between. Per the germline V gene, CDR1 is SEHNR and CDR2 is FQNEAQ (reference sequence). The DNA for the CDR3 is TGTGCCAGCAGCTTGGACCTCTACAGTGGTGAAAAACTGTTTTTT. It encodes CASSLDLYSGEKLFF.

The chain couples TRBV2 to TRBJ1-4; D is undetermined. Trimming left V 1 base short and J 2 bases short, with 8 bases between. The CDR3 spans 15 residues. Looked up from germline, CDR1 is SNHLY and CDR2 is FYNNEI. This chain's CDR3 is CASSEEGLTNEKLFF. The CDR3 nucleotides read TGTGCCAGCAGTGAAGAAGGACTGACTAATGAAAAACTGTTTTTT.

This clonotype was observed a handful of times. V is TRBV5-4 and J is TRBJ2-2, with TRBD2 matching 7 bases. Germline CDR1 SGHNT, CDR2 YYREEE (reference sequence). The CDR3 spans 15 residues. V lost 2 bases, J lost 2 bases, and 3 bases stayed unmatched. CDR3 in DNA: TGTGCCAGCAGCTTTCAAGCGGGAAACACCGGGGAGCTGTTTTTT. Protein: CASSFQAGNTGELFF.

The CDR3 sequence is CASSPERGQGIHEQYF. In DNA form, the CDR3 reads TGCGCCAGCAGCCCAGAAAGAGGACAGGGTATCCACGAGCAGTACTTC. This chain joins TRBV5-1 and TRBJ2-7; 8 bases fit TRBD1. V lost 4 bases and J lost 5; bases outside the gene matches: 14. The CDR3 has 16 residues. The germline CDR1 and CDR2 sequences are SGHRS and YFSETQ.

This clonotype was recorded many times. The gene calls are TRBV10-2 and TRBJ1-6; D uncertain. The length of the CDR3 is 13 residues. The germline CDR1 and CDR2 sequences are WSHSY and SAAADI. V lost 7 bases and J 13 bases, leaving 17 bases between the germline ends. The CDR3 sequence is CASTISSQSPLHF. CDR3 DNA sequence: TGCGCCAGCACTATTAGCTCCCAGTCCCCCCTCCACTTT.

V is TRBV7-3 and J is TRBJ2-5; perhaps TRBD1 as D (5 bases). The CDR3 contains 18 residues. In germline, CDR1 is SGHTA, CDR2 FQGTGA. The germline V and J ends were trimmed by 9 bases and 1 base, with 27 bases remaining between them. The CDR3 spells CASTLTFPRVLTQETQYF. In DNA, the CDR3 is TGTGCCAGTACCCTCACCTTCCCCAGGGTTTTAACCCAAGAGACCCAGTACTTC.

Only one count was recorded for this clonotype. This chain connects TRBV15 to TRBJ1-5; D may be TRBD1 (6 bases). The V end was cut by 1 base, the J end by 4 bases, with 14 bases between. Germline V CDR1 and CDR2: LNHNV, YYDKDF (reference sequence). The CDR3 is 16 amino acids. This CDR3 is CATSRAGVGANQPQHF. The CDR3 DNA follows: TGTGCCACCAGCAGAGCAGGGGTGGGGGCGAATCAGCCCCAGCATTTT.

The chain uses TRBV19 and TRBJ2-7, with D maybe TRBD2 (6 bases). CDR3 size: 15 residues. V was shortened by 3 bases and J by 3 bases, with 15 bases between the two germline ends. CDR1 is LNHDA, CDR2 SQIVND, per germline (reference sequence). The CDR3 spells CASSIGGGGVYEQYF. CDR3 nucleotide sequence: TGTGCCAGTAGTATTGGTGGTGGCGGGGTCTACGAGCAGTACTTC.

This clonotype was seen many times. This chain joins TRBV5-6 and TRBJ1-1; perhaps TRBD1 as D (5 bases). Germline V gene data show CDR1 as SGHDT and CDR2 as YYEEEE. V lost 4 bases and J lost 0, with 16 bases in between. CDR3 length: 16 residues. Here the CDR3 reads CASSPLSQELNTEAFF. CDR3 nucleotides: TGTGCCAGCAGCCCCCTATCACAGGAACTGAACACTGAAGCTTTCTTT.

Regarding this clonotype: This may arise from a read error, as a much more abundant clone is one base away. V and J are TRBV2 and TRBJ2-2; 9 bases line up with TRBD1. Unmatched junction bases numbered 9, after V lost 7 bases and J lost 6 bases. CDR3 length equals 15 residues. In germline, CDR1 is SNHLY, CDR2 FYNNEI. The DNA of the CDR3 is TGTGCCAGCAAAGCGGACAGGGGTAGCGCCGGGGAGCTGTTTTTT. Protein: CASKADRGSAGELFF.

A note on this clonotype: Mismatch with germline at one junction end may stem from a read error. The chain is built from TRBV10-3 and TRBJ1-5; the match to TRBD1 covers 9 bases. The CDR3 totals 14 residues. Germline assignment: CDR1 ENHRY and CDR2 SYGVKD. The CDR3 reads CGISARTGVQAQHF. CDR3 DNA: TGTGGCATCAGTGCCAGGACAGGGGTCCAGGCCCAGCATTTT.

This clonotype was counted ten times or more. The chain joins TRBV11-2 to TRBJ1-3; D possibly corresponds to TRBD1 (5 bases). V was pared by 3 bases and J by 4 bases, with 10 bases between. The CDR3 consists of 14 residues. Germline assignment: CDR1 SGHAT and CDR2 FQNNGV. CDR3 bases: TGTGCCAGCAGCTTCACTGGACAAGGAAACACCATATATTTT. Translating gives CASSFTGQGNTIYF.

This clonotype occurred many times. This chain joins TRBV7-2 and TRBJ1-4; no definite D call. Trimming stripped 8 bases from V and 7 bases from J, with 20 bases between. The CDR3 sequence is 15 residues long. Germline values: CDR1 SGHTA, CDR2 FQGNSA. CDR3: CASGWLARKPEKLFF. The DNA of the CDR3 is TGTGCCAGCGGCTGGCTTGCGAGGAAACCTGAAAAACTGTTTTTT. Combining the CDR3 with reference TRBV7-2 and TRBJ1-4 gives the whole variable domain GAGVSQSPSNKVTEKGKDVELRCDPISGHTALYWYRQSLGQGLEFLIYFQGNSAPDKSGLPSDRFSAERTGGSVSTLTIQRTQQEDSAVYLCASGWLARKPEKLFFGSGTQLSVL.

Comments on this clonotype: This may arise from a read error, as a much more abundant clone is one base away. This chain uses TRBV2 with TRBJ1-2; 9 nucleotides line up with TRBD1. This CDR3 comprises 13 residues. Germline V gives CDR1 SNHLY, CDR2 FYNNEI. Here the CDR3 DNA reads TGTGCCAGCAGTTACAGGACAGGGGATGGCCACACCTTC. Residues: CASSYRTGDGHTF. Full variable domain (remainder filled in from reference TRBV2 and TRBJ1-2): EPEVTQTPSHQVTQMGQEVILRCVPISNHLYFYWYRQILGQKVEFLVSFYNNEISEKSEIFDDQFSVERPDGSNFTLKIRSTKLEDSAMYFCASSYRTGDGHTFGSGTRLTVV.

Comment on this clonotype: An end of the junction does not agree with germline; a read error may underlie this. The chain has TRBV10-2 and TRBJ2-5; the D is unclear. The CDR3 has 14 residues. CDR1 WSHSY and CDR2 SAAADI come from the germline V gene. CDR3 nucleotides: TGTGCCAGCAGTTACGTAGACTCCCAAGAGACCCAGTACTTC. Its translation is CASSYVDSQETQYF.

V gene TRBV7-9 combines with J gene TRBJ2-1; perhaps TRBD1 as D (5 bases). The CDR3 spans 14 residues. The germline V gene encodes CDR1 SEHNR and CDR2 FQNEAQ (reference sequence). Trimming shortened V by 5 bases and J by 4 bases, and 12 bases separated the two germline ends. In DNA form, the CDR3 reads TGTGCCAGCAGCCCTGGGGCGGAGTACAATGAGCAGTTCTTC. Translated: CASSPGAEYNEQFF. The complete variable domain, with remaining parts taken from reference TRBV7-9 and TRBJ2-1, reads DTGVSQNPRHKITKRGQNVTFRCDPISEHNRLYWYRQTLGQGPEFLTYFQNEAQLEKSRLLSDRFSAERPKGSFSTLEIQRTEQGDSAMYLCASSPGAEYNEQFFGPGTRLTVL.

CDR3 coding DNA: TGTGCCACCAGCAGAACCAAGGGACAGGCCAACTATGGCTACACCTTC. Its protein product is CATSRTKGQANYGYTF. This chain joins TRBV15 and TRBJ1-2; 8 positions agree with TRBD1. The CDR3 length is 16 residues. The V and J ends lost 2 bases and 2 bases, in that order; junction bases with no gene match: 7. Germline V gene sequence: CDR1 LNHNV, CDR2 YYDKDF (reference sequence).